This entry features one T cell receptor beta chain sequence. Its antigen is currently unknown. These data are taken from a study of CD8 T cells in ankylosing spondylitis. Regarding the study as a whole: Characteristic, it appeared, of ankylosing spondylitis blood was a TCR beta motif of fewer than 10 highly homologous variants.

V lost 0 bases to trimming and J lost 6 bases; unmatched junction nucleotides: 6. The CDR3 has 16 residues. From germline, CDR1 is KGHDR and CDR2 SFDVKD. Researchers built TCR beta libraries using quantitative 5'-RACE with molecular barcodes. TCRdb recomputed calls from the 5' RACE reads with MiXCR, one row per CDR3 protein. The sample holds fewer than 500,000 distinct CDR3 sequences, approximately 26% seen once. The specimen was blood, either unsorted or a sorted T cell fraction (not recorded which). The chain links TRBV24-1 to TRBJ2-1, with TRBD1 matching over 8 bases. The source of this sequence is a male donor with ankylosing spondylitis. The DNA of the CDR3 is TGTGCCACCAGTGATTTGGGACAGGGTGAAATCAATGAGCAGTTCTTC. Its translation is CATSDLGQGEINEQFF.